This T cell receptor (beta chain) was recorded in a study of blood T cell repertoires in COVID-19. V dropped 6 bases and J dropped 0 bases, with 15 bases sitting between them. Germline-derived CDR1 and CDR2 are SGHRS and YFSETQ. This CDR3 has 15 residues. Sequenced by immunoSEQ multiplex PCR; TCRdb stores in-frame clones only, minus some. Of approximately 300,000 clones in the sample, roughly 90% were seen once. This chain connects TRBV5-1 to TRBJ1-1; weak D call: TRBD1 (6 bases). The sequence was collected from a young man with acute or convalescent COVID-19. The sequenced material came from peripheral blood. The DNA for the CDR3 is TGCGCCAGCACGTTGAAGGGGGACATGAACACTGAAGCTTTCTTT. This translates into CASTLKGDMNTEAFF.